Sequencing of this T cell receptor (beta chain) was carried out in a study of CD8 T cells in ankylosing spondylitis. Findings and caveats of the study: Apparently characteristic of ankylosing spondylitis blood was a TCR beta motif (under ten highly homologous variants).

Germline CDR1 is LGHNA and CDR2 is YNFKEQ. This CDR3 has 14 amino acids. Molecular-barcoded quantitative 5'-RACE produced these TCR beta libraries. One entry per CDR3 protein results from TCRdb running MiXCR on the 5' RACE reads. The table lists 800,000 to 900,000 distinct CDR3 sequences, approximately 12% of them singletons, with more than 0.5% in the top ten. This clonotype was observed at least ten times. What it binds is not known. Compared with germline, one end of the junction differs, possibly owing to a read error. The TCR sequence derives from a male donor with ankylosing spondylitis. V is TRBV4-2 and J is TRBJ2-7, with 12 bases fitting TRBD2. Material: blood, either unsorted or a sorted T cell fraction (not recorded which). The CDR3 DNA sequence: TGTGCCAGCACCCAAGGACTAGCGGGGTACGAGCAGTACTTC. Translated, it gives CASTQGLAGYEQYF.